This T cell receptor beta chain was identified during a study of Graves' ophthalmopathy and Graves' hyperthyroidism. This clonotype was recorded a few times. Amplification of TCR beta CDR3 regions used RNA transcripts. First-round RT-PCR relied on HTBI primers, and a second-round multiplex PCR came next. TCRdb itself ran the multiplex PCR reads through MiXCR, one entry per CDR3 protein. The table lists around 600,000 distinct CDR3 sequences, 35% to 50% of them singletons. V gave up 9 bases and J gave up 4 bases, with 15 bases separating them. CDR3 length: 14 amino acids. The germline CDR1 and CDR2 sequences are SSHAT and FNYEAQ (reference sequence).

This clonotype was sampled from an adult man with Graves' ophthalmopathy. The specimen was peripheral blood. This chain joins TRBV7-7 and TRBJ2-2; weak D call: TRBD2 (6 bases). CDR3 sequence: CASQRARGTGELFF. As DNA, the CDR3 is TGTGCCAGTCAGCGGGCGCGCGGCACCGGGGAGCTGTTTTTT.